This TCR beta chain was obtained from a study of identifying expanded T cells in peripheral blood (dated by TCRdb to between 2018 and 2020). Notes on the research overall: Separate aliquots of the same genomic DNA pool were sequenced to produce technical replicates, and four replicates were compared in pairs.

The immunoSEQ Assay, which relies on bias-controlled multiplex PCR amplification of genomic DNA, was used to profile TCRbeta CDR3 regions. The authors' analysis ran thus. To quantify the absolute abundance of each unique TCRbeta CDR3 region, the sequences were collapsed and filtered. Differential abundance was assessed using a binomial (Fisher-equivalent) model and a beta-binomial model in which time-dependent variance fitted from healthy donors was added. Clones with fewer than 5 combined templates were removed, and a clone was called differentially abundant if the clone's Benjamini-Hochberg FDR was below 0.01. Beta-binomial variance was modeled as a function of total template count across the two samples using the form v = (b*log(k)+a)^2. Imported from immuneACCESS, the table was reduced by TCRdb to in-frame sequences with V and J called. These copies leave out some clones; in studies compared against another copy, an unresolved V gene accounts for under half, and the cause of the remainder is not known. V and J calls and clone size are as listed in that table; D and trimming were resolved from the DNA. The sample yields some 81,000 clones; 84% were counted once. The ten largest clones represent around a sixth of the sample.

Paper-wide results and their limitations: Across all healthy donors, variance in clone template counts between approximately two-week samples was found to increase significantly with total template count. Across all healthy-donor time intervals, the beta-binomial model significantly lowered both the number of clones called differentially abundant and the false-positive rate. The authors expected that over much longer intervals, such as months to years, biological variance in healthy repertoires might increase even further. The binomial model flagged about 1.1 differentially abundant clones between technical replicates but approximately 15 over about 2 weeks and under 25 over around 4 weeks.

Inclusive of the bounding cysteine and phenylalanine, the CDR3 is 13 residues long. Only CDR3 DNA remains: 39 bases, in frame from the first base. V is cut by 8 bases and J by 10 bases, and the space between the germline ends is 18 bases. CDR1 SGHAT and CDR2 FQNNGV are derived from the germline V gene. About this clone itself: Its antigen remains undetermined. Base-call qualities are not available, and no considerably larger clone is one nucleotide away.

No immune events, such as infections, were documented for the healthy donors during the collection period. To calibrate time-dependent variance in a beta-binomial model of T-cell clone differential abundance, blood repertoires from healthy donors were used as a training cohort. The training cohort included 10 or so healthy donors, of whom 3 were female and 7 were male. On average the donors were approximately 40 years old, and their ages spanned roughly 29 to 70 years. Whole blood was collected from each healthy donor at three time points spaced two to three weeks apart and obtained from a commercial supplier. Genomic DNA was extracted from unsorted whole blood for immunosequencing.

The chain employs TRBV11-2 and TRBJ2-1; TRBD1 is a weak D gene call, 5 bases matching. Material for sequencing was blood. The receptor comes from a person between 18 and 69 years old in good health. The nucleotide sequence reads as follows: TGTGCCAGCGGTTCCGCCAGGGTCGCGGAGCAGTTCTTC. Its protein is CASGSARVAEQFF.